The 23 T cell receptor beta chains in this list originate from one sample, sequenced in a study of blood T cell repertoires in COVID-19. Repertoires were generated with immunoSEQ multiplex PCR, while TCRdb's copy carries only in-frame clones and drops some. The table includes about 200,000 clones, around nine tenths detected once. Sequences were obtained from PBMCs or T cells enriched from blood (not recorded which). These receptors originate from a woman in her twenties or thirties who had been exposed to COVID-19.

The V and J genes are TRBV23-1 and TRBJ1-4; perhaps TRBD1 as D (5 bases). TRBV23-1 is sorted into the ORF group, with uncertain function. Deletions cut 0 bases from V and 1 base from J, with 6 bases between. The CDR3 spans 15 residues. In DNA, the CDR3 is TGCGCCAGCAGTCAATCAGGGGAAACTAATGAAAAACTGTTTTTT. Residues: CASSQSGETNEKLFF.

The gene calls are TRBV7-8 and TRBJ2-7; a possible D gene is TRBD1 (6 bases). The CDR3 runs 16 residues. V shed 1 base and J shed 3 bases, with 16 bases lying between them. Germline CDR1 is SGHVS and CDR2 is FQNEAQ. The CDR3 bases are TGTGCCAGCAGCTTAGACCCCGGGACACCGAACTACGAGCAGTACTTC. This encodes CASSLDPGTPNYEQYF.

A single count supports this clone. This chain links TRBV18 with TRBJ1-1, with D hard to call. V lost 3 bases to trimming and J lost 0 bases, with 8 bases between them. Germline CDR1 reads KGHSH; CDR2 reads LQKENI. This CDR3 spans 14 amino acids. The CDR3 protein is CASSPGGMNTEAFF. The CDR3 coding sequence is TGTGCCAGCTCACCGGGAGGGATGAACACTGAAGCTTTCTTT.

The chain uses TRBV7-9 and TRBJ1-1, with a tentative D call TRBD1 (5 bases). V was shortened by 3 bases and J by 1 base, with 9 bases between the two germline ends. The germline CDR1 and CDR2 sequences are SEHNR and FQNEAQ (reference sequence). This CDR3 is built from 14 residues. The CDR3 loop is CASSFTGPNTEAFF. CDR3 coding DNA: TGTGCCAGCAGCTTCACAGGTCCGAACACTGAAGCTTTCTTT.

The chain joins TRBV29-1 to TRBJ1-2; D gene uncertain. Per germline, CDR1 SQVTM and CDR2 ANQGSEA. V lost 3 bases and J 0 bases, leaving 14 bases between the germline ends. The CDR3 totals 15 residues. Here the CDR3 reads CSVEPRGTSNYGYTF. In DNA form, the CDR3 reads TGCAGCGTTGAGCCCCGGGGTACCTCTAACTATGGCTACACCTTC.

The chain employs TRBV2 and TRBJ1-1, with a tentative D call TRBD1 (6 bases). V was trimmed by 3 bases and J by 4 bases, leaving 15 bases between them. This CDR3 has 15 amino acids. The germline CDR1 and CDR2 sequences are SNHLY and FYNNEI. CDR3 protein: CASSEVGGAGTEAFF. In DNA form, the CDR3 reads TGTGCCAGCAGTGAGGTCGGGGGGGCTGGCACTGAAGCTTTCTTT.

The rearrangement joins TRBV12-5 to TRBJ1-3; D unclear. This CDR3 spans 12 amino acids. Looked up from germline, CDR1 is LGHNT and CDR2 is FRNRAP. V gave up 3 bases and J gave up 10 bases, with 10 bases separating them. This chain's CDR3 is CASGFGVRTIYF. The DNA for the CDR3 is TGTGCTAGTGGTTTCGGGGTTCGGACCATATATTTT.

The chain joins TRBV25-1 to TRBJ2-3; D perhaps matches TRBD2 (6 bases). CDR3 length equals 11 residues. V was shortened by 8 bases and J by 5 bases, with 8 bases between the two germline ends. CDR1 is MGHDK and CDR2 is SYGVNS in the germline V gene. The CDR3 here is CASGGGDTQYF. In DNA, the CDR3 is TGTGCCAGCGGGGGAGGAGATACGCAGTATTTT.

V usage is TRBV3-1 (or the pseudogene TRBV3-2) and J usage is TRBJ2-4, with a possible D match to TRBD1 (6 bases). V lost 1 base to trimming and J lost 9 bases, with 7 bases between them. Germline lookup yields CDR1 LGHDT and CDR2 YNNKEL (reference sequence). The CDR3 has 12 amino acids. This CDR3 reads CASSQAGAIQYF. CDR3 nucleotide sequence: TGTGCCAGCAGCCAAGCAGGGGCCATTCAGTACTTC.

Only a few counts were recorded for this clone. The chain combines TRBV18 with TRBJ2-2, with D hard to call. The CDR3 contains 13 residues. Trimming shortened V by 6 bases and J by 3 bases, and 8 bases separated the two germline ends. Germline CDR1 KGHSH, CDR2 LQKENI. Here the CDR3 reads CASSSTYTGELFF. The DNA of the CDR3 is TGTGCCAGCTCCTCGACTTACACCGGGGAGCTGTTTTTT.

This rearrangement joins TRBV2 to TRBJ2-7, with 9 nucleotides matching TRBD1. The CDR3 runs 16 residues. The J segment lost 6 bases and the V segment lost 0 bases, leaving 9 bases of the junction unmatched. Germline lookup yields CDR1 SNHLY and CDR2 FYNNEI. The DNA for the CDR3 is TGTGCCAGCAGTGAAGCGCCGGGACAGGGCTTTTTCGAGCAGTACTTC. Its translation is CASSEAPGQGFFEQYF.

This chain connects TRBV12-5 to TRBJ2-2, with 12 bases aligning to TRBD2. Unmatched junction bases numbered 2, after V lost 2 bases and J lost 1 base. Germline CDR1 reads LGHNT; CDR2 reads FRNRAP. This CDR3 comprises 17 residues. For the CDR3, the DNA is TGTGCTAGTGGTTTGAGACTAGCGGGGGAGAACACCGGGGAGCTGTTTTTT. This encodes CASGLRLAGENTGELFF.

The gene calls are TRBV4-1 and TRBJ2-2; 8 bases map to TRBD2. The germline gives CDR1 MGHRA, CDR2 YSYEKL. V was clipped by 4 bases and J by 4 bases; unmatched bases: 11. The CDR3 is 17 amino acids. CDR3: CASSRAGSGEITGELFF. CDR3 DNA: TGCGCCAGCAGCCGCGCCGGTAGCGGGGAGATCACCGGGGAGCTGTTTTTT.

The V and J genes are TRBV5-1 and TRBJ1-2; 7 bases are a match to TRBD1. Per germline, CDR1 SGHRS and CDR2 YFSETQ. V lost 4 bases, J lost 5 bases, and 11 bases stayed unmatched. The CDR3 is 15 residues long. The CDR3 sequence: CASSPKGAGEYGYTF. DNA for the CDR3: TGCGCCAGCAGCCCAAAGGGGGCAGGGGAGTATGGCTACACCTTC. Variable domain in full (rest from reference TRBV5-1 and TRBJ1-2): KAGVTQTPRYLIKTRGQQVTLSCSPISGHRSVSWYQQTPGQGLQFLFEYFSETQRNKGNFPGRFSGRQFSNSRSEMNVSTLELGDSALYLCASSPKGAGEYGYTFGSGTRLTVV.

The genes are TRBV5-1 and TRBJ1-6; D unresolved. The CDR3 consists of 14 residues. Germline values: CDR1 SGHRS, CDR2 YFSETQ. Between the trimmed V and J ends, which lost 1 base and 7 bases, there was a span of 9 bases. As DNA, the CDR3 is TGCGCCAGCAGCTTGAAGCAAACCAATTCACCCCTCCACTTT. Protein product: CASSLKQTNSPLHF.

The chain has TRBV3-1 (or the pseudogene TRBV3-2) and TRBJ2-1, with 13 bases matching TRBD2. V trimming: 4 bases; J trimming: 8 bases; junction bases outside the gene matches: 5. CDR3 length equals 15 residues. Germline-derived CDR1 and CDR2 are LGHDT and YNNKEL (reference sequence). This CDR3 reads CASSLGTSGTHEQFF. In DNA form, the CDR3 reads TGTGCCAGCAGCCTCGGGACTAGCGGGACCCATGAGCAGTTCTTC.

The chain employs TRBV9 and TRBJ2-5; 11 bases align to TRBD2. Per germline, CDR1 SGDLS and CDR2 YYNGEE. The CDR3 is made up of 17 amino acids. The junction had 9 bases not matched to a gene; V was cut back by 0 bases and J by 5 bases. CDR3 nucleotide sequence: TGTGCCAGCAGCGTAGAGGTTAGCGGGGGGGCCCGGGAGACCCAGTACTTC. Protein product: CASSVEVSGGARETQYF.

The chain is built from TRBV15 and TRBJ2-1, with D tentatively TRBD1 (6 bases). Trimming pared 5 bases from V and 6 bases from J, leaving 11 bases between. Germline values: CDR1 LNHNV, CDR2 YYDKDF (reference sequence). The CDR3 covers 13 residues. In nucleotides, the CDR3 is TGTGCCACCAGCGGGGGCCCCGGCAATGAGCAGTTCTTC. It codes for CATSGGPGNEQFF.

The rearrangement joins TRBV7-8 to TRBJ2-1; 11 bases are shared with TRBD2. Germline loops: CDR1 SGHVS, CDR2 FQNEAQ. The length of the CDR3 is 18 residues. The junction had 4 bases not matched to a gene; V was cut back by 0 bases and J by 0 bases. The chain's CDR3 is CASSLALLAGVSYNEQFF. The CDR3 coding sequence is TGTGCCAGCAGCTTAGCGCTACTAGCGGGGGTCTCCTACAATGAGCAGTTCTTC.

This chain uses TRBV14 with TRBJ2-7; no firm D call. CDR1 is SGHDN and CDR2 is FVKESK in the germline V gene. The CDR3 length is 16 residues. The germline V and J ends were trimmed by 2 bases and 0 bases, with 14 bases remaining between them. CDR3 protein: CASSQFSLSLSYEQYF. CDR3 DNA: TGTGCCAGCAGCCAATTTAGCCTCTCACTCTCCTACGAGCAGTACTTC.

The rearrangement joins TRBV4-2 to TRBJ2-7, with TRBD2 as a possible D gene (7 bases). Germline values: CDR1 LGHNA, CDR2 YNFKEQ. The germline V and J ends were trimmed by 1 base and 1 base, with 11 bases remaining between them. The CDR3 has 15 residues. The CDR3 region is CASSQAGGPSYEQYF. The CDR3 bases are TGTGCCAGCAGCCAAGCGGGGGGCCCTTCCTACGAGCAGTACTTC.

The rearrangement joins TRBV4-1 to TRBJ1-1, with a weak D call TRBD1 (5 bases). The CDR3 sequence is 14 residues long. Trimming left V 5 bases short and J 5 bases short, with 15 bases between. CDR1 MGHRA and CDR2 YSYEKL come from the germline V gene. CDR3: CASSFQGGGTEAFF. The CDR3 nucleotides read TGCGCCAGCAGCTTTCAGGGTGGTGGGACTGAAGCTTTCTTT.

This clone was seen only once. V and J are TRBV19 and TRBJ2-3; D may be TRBD2 (6 bases). Germline CDR1 LNHDA, CDR2 SQIVND (reference sequence). The CDR3 covers 17 residues. Trimming took 4 bases from V and 6 from J, leaving 23 bases between them. CDR3 nucleotides: TGTGCCAGTAGTAGGACCCCCGGGGGACGCCGGGAGGATACGCAGTATTTT. This translates into CASSRTPGGRREDTQYF. Complete variable domain (other parts from reference TRBV19 and TRBJ2-3): DGGITQSPKYLFRKEGQNVTLSCEQNLNHDAMYWYRQDPGQGLRLIYYSQIVNDFQKGDIAEGYSVSREKKESFPLTVTSAQKNPTAFYLCASSRTPGGRREDTQYFGPGTRLTVL.